This T cell receptor (beta chain) was identified in a study of blood T cells in healthy people across ages. Each donor supplied roughly 10 milliliters of peripheral blood. Samples had at least 6.5 million PBMCs isolated from them. For the second PCR, which ran for about 6 to 11 cycles, a sample-barcoded 5' primer and a J-beta primer mix were used. TCRdb re-analysed the 5' RACE reads in MiXCR, keeping a single row per CDR3 protein. The sample holds more than 800,000 distinct CDR3 sequences; under 35% are singletons and the top ten take roughly 17%. There are many counts of this clonotype. Its target is not known. With 3 bases removed from V and 8 bases from J, the gap between germline ends came to 19 bases. The CDR3 consists of 15 residues. Findings of the study overall: Donors of long life had a larger count of naive CD4+ cells and greater diversity than aged donors. Observed TCR beta diversity showed a strong correlation with the percentage of naive T cells as measured by flow cytometry.

The sequenced material came from blood. The sequence derives from a woman older than 75 in good health. The chain uses TRBV12-3 or TRBV12-4 and TRBJ1-2; D is unresolved. The CDR3 DNA is TGTGCCAGCAGTTTGACCGACGGATCCATGGGAGGCTACACCTTC. Its translation is CASSLTDGSMGGYTF.